Sequencing of this TCR beta chain was carried out in a study of blood T cell repertoires in COVID-19. As for the study in general: COVID-19 samples, acute and convalescent, were from the United States, Italy and Spain. From T cells, B-cell-depleted T cells, or PBMCs came the material, which was cDNA or gDNA.

Seattle cases were enrolled at active infection and followed longitudinally. J lost 8 bases, V lost 6 bases, and 13 bases had no gene match. Germline-derived CDR1 and CDR2 are LNHDA and SQIVND (reference sequence). The CDR3 spans 16 residues. The authors' processing: Quantification of nucleated cells was approximated via reference gene primer amplification. Libraries were prepared by immunoSEQ multiplex PCR; TCRdb keeps only in-frame clonotypes and omits some of them. Clone size and V and J calls were adopted from that table, with D and trimming inferred from the DNA. The table lists around 120,000 clones, 90% of them singletons.

This chain joins TRBV19 and TRBJ2-1; 10 bases match TRBD1. Material for sequencing was peripheral blood. The source of this sequence is a man between 60 and 75 years old with COVID-19, enrolled during active disease. CDR3 region: CASRHKTGGILDEQFF. The CDR3, as DNA: TGTGCCAGTAGACATAAGACAGGGGGCATTCTCGATGAGCAGTTCTTC.